The rows below give T cell receptor beta chains drawn from one sample of a study of coeliac disease. This table comes from immunoSEQ multiplex PCR, and its TCRdb copy is limited to in-frame clones, with some not included. The sample records roughly 7,000 clones, approximately 67% being singletons. Sequencing was done on a sample of lymphocytes from the gut lamina propria. The receptors originated from a man aged 60 to 75 with celiac disease on a gluten-free diet. The CDR3 runs from the conserved cysteine through the conserved F or W. D genes are given only for firm matches. Only some rows state a clone size, as once, few, many or a class for expanded clones.

d_gene,v_gene,abundance,j_gene,CDR3aa,CDR3nt
.,TRBV5-1,few,TRBJ1-4,CASSLTGEKLFF,TGCGCCAGCAGCTTGACTGGTGAAAAACTGTTTTTT
TRBD1,TRBV7-2,few,TRBJ2-7,CASSPRQGNNEQYF,TGTGCCAGCAGCCCACGACAGGGGAACAACGAGCAGTACTTC
.,TRBV10-3,.,TRBJ1-2,CAISESNRDGYTF,TGTGCCATCAGTGAGTCGAACCGGGATGGCTACACCTTC
.,TRBV6-4,.,TRBJ1-6,CASSDPWAARRRNSPLHF,TGTGCCAGCAGTGACCCGTGGGCAGCCCGAAGAAGGAATTCACCCCTCCACTTT
.,TRBV29-1,.,TRBJ1-4,CSVEGQREKLFF,TGCAGCGTTGAAGGACAACGTGAAAAACTGTTTTTT
.,TRBV2,.,TRBJ2-1,CASPPGGISYNEQFF,TGTGCCAGCCCCCCCGGCGGGATTTCCTACAATGAGCAGTTCTTC
TRBD2,TRBV7-2,.,TRBJ2-3,CASSFTSGGRDTQYF,TGTGCCAGCAGCTTCACTAGCGGGGGGCGAGATACGCAGTATTTT
TRBD2,TRBV2,.,TRBJ2-5,CASSGLAGAKTQYF,TGTGCCAGCAGCGGACTAGCGGGGGCCAAGACCCAGTACTTC
TRBD2,TRBV2,.,TRBJ2-7,CASRGGAYEQYF,TGTGCCAGCAGGGGGGGGGCCTACGAGCAGTACTTC
TRBD2,TRBV11-2,.,TRBJ2-3,CASSRPGLAGRGDTQYF,TGTGCCAGCAGCCGCCCGGGGCTAGCGGGGAGGGGAGATACGCAGTATTTT
.,TRBV11-2,few,TRBJ2-2,CASSLMSLVGELFF,TGTGCCAGCAGCTTAATGTCCCTTGTCGGGGAGCTGTTTTTT
.,TRBV4-1,few,TRBJ1-1,CASSLTVRSEAFF,TGCGCCAGCAGCCTCACGGTAAGATCTGAAGCTTTCTTT
.,TRBV4-2,.,TRBJ1-3,CASSPLRGDSGNTIYF,TGTGCCAGCAGCCCCCTTCGGGGGGACTCTGGAAACACCATATATTTT
TRBD1,TRBV18,.,TRBJ2-5,CASSRKGQGREETQYF,TGTGCCAGCTCACGAAAGGGACAGGGGCGGGAAGAGACCCAGTACTTC
.,TRBV5-4,once,TRBJ2-7,CASSTRGEQYF,TGTGCCAGCAGCACTCGGGGGGAGCAGTACTTC
TRBD1,TRBV7-2,few,TRBJ2-2,CASSLRSGGGGELFF,TGTGCCAGCAGCTTACGGTCAGGGGGCGGCGGGGAGCTGTTTTTT
TRBD2,TRBV9,.,TRBJ2-1,CASSVDLAGRPQFF,TGTGCCAGCAGCGTAGACTTAGCGGGGCGGCCGCAGTTCTTC
.,TRBV13,.,TRBJ1-1,CASSLGHTNTEAFF,TGTGCCAGCAGCTTGGGACACACGAACACTGAAGCTTTCTTT
TRBD1,TRBV28,.,TRBJ1-3,CASSPWTGANSGNTIYF,TGTGCCAGCAGTCCATGGACAGGGGCGAACTCTGGAAACACCATATATTTT
TRBD1,TRBV5-1,.,TRBJ2-1,CASSLAGGQGGLNEQFF,TGCGCCAGCAGCTTGGCAGGTGGACAGGGGGGTTTGAATGAGCAGTTCTTC
.,TRBV10-1,.,TRBJ1-1,CASSPGQSVTEAFF,TGCGCCAGCAGTCCTGGACAGTCTGTCACTGAAGCTTTCTTT
.,TRBV19,few,TRBJ1-5,CASSTRGLNQPQHF,TGTGCCAGTAGTACAAGGGGCCTAAATCAGCCCCAGCATTTT
.,TRBV5-6,.,TRBJ1-4,CASSSGGSHEKLFF,TGTGCCAGCAGCTCGGGGGGGTCTCATGAAAAACTGTTTTTT
TRBD1,TRBV7-2,.,TRBJ2-7,CASSLARDSLVAAYEQYF,TGTGCCAGCAGCTTAGCCCGGGACAGCCTTGTGGCGGCTTACGAGCAGTACTTC
.,TRBV19,.,TRBJ1-2,CASSISGRGYTF,TGTGCCAGTAGTATTTCAGGTCGTGGCTACACCTTC
TRBD1,TRBV28,.,TRBJ1-1,CASSEEQGAYTEAFF,TGTGCCAGCAGTGAGGAACAGGGGGCGTACACTGAAGCTTTCTTT
.,TRBV5-6,once,TRBJ2-7,CASSFWSSYEQYF,TGTGCCAGCAGCTTTTGGAGCTCCTACGAGCAGTACTTC
TRBD1,TRBV23-1,.,TRBJ2-7,CASSHPRRTGGHEQYF,TGCGCCAGCAGTCACCCTAGGCGGACAGGGGGCCACGAGCAGTACTTC
.,TRBV5-8,few,TRBJ1-5,CASSLPSGRGNQPQHF,TGTGCCAGCAGCTTGCCTTCTGGGAGGGGCAATCAGCCCCAGCATTTT
.,TRBV11-2,.,TRBJ2-7,CASSRFFRGEYSYEQYF,TGTGCCAGCAGCCGTTTTTTTCGGGGAGAGTACTCCTACGAGCAGTACTTC
.,TRBV19,once,TRBJ1-3,CASARAAGNTIYF,TGTGCCAGTGCGAGGGCCGCTGGAAACACCATATATTTT
.,TRBV5-1,.,TRBJ1-4,CASSLTGEKLFF,TGCGCCAGCAGCCTCACAGGGGAAAAACTGTTTTTT
.,TRBV18,once,TRBJ2-3,CASSPIPGNRDTQYF,TGTGCCAGCTCACCCATCCCCGGAAACAGAGATACGCAGTATTTT
TRBD2,TRBV5-1,.,TRBJ2-5,CASSLAAGGYQETQYF,TGCGCCAGCAGCTTGGCAGCGGGGGGATACCAAGAGACCCAGTACTTC
TRBD1,TRBV5-1,.,TRBJ2-3,CASSDGQGQDTQYF,TGCGCCAGCAGCGACGGACAGGGTCAAGATACGCAGTATTTT
TRBD1,TRBV29-1,few,TRBJ1-2,CSVGGTGNYGYTF,TGCAGCGTGGGGGGGACAGGGAACTATGGCTACACCTTC
.,TRBV7-7,.,TRBJ2-1,CASSLEYGGGGEQFF,TGTGCTAGCAGCTTAGAGTATGGAGGGGGAGGGGAGCAGTTCTTC
.,TRBV15,.,TRBJ2-3,CATSSWGYREGADTQYF,TGTGCCACCAGCAGTTGGGGATACAGGGAGGGCGCAGATACGCAGTATTTT
.,TRBV20-1,.,TRBJ1-4,CSARRGEKLFF,TGCAGTGCTCGGCGGGGTGAAAAACTGTTTTTT
.,TRBV19,few,TRBJ2-5,CASRGWQQETQYF,TGTGCCAGTCGAGGCTGGCAGCAAGAGACCCAGTACTTC
.,TRBV6-1,.,TRBJ1-6,CASLGTVNSPLHF,TGTGCCAGCCTGGGGACTGTTAATTCACCCCTCCACTTT
.,TRBV7-2,.,TRBJ1-1,CASSLRQETEAFF,TGTGCCAGCAGCTTAAGGCAGGAAACTGAAGCTTTCTTT
.,TRBV11-2,few,TRBJ1-5,CASSFTGDEDQPQHF,TGTGCCAGCAGCTTCACGGGGGACGAAGACCAGCCCCAGCATTTT
.,TRBV18,.,TRBJ1-5,CASSLEGGGSNQPQHF,TGTGCCAGCTCACTGGAGGGGGGGGGCAGCAATCAGCCCCAGCATTTT
TRBD2,TRBV7-9,.,TRBJ2-3,CASSGAGSTDTQYF,TGTGCCAGCAGTGGAGCGGGGAGCACAGATACGCAGTATTTT
TRBD1,TRBV11-2,.,TRBJ2-7,CASSLALSGTGGREQYF,TGTGCCAGCAGCTTAGCCTTATCCGGGACAGGGGGTAGGGAGCAGTACTTC
TRBD2,TRBV18,few,TRBJ2-7,CASSPRSGVFYEQYF,TGTGCCAGCTCACCACGGAGCGGGGTCTTCTACGAGCAGTACTTC
TRBD1,TRBV27,.,TRBJ1-2,CASSLYGTWGQGFYGYTF,TGTGCCAGCAGTTTATACGGAACGTGGGGACAGGGGTTCTATGGCTACACCTTC
.,TRBV19,.,TRBJ1-5,CASSIWGEPQHF,TGTGCCAGTAGTATATGGGGGGAGCCCCAGCATTTT
TRBD2,TRBV28,few,TRBJ2-2,CASSLPGGQSGELFF,TGTGCCAGCAGTTTACCGGGGGGGCAGTCCGGGGAGCTGTTTTTT